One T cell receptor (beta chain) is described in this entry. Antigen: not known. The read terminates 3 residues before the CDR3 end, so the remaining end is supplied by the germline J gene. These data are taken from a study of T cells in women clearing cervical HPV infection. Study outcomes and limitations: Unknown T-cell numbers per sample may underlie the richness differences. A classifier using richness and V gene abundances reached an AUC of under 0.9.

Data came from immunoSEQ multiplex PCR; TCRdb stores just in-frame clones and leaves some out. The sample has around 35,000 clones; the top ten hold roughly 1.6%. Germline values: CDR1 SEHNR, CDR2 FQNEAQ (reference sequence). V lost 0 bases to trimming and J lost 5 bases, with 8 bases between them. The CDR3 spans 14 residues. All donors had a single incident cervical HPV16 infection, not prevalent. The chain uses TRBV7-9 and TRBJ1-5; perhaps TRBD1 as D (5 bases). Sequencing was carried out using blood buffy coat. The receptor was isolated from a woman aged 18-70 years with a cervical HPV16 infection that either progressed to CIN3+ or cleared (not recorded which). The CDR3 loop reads CASSLAGDYQPQHF. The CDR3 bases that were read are TGTGCCAGCAGCTTAGCAGGGGATTATCAGCCC.